This entry lists 6 T cell receptor beta chains sequenced from one sample in a study of T cells in localized non-small cell lung cancer. Using immunoSEQ multiplex PCR, the repertoire was profiled, and TCRdb retains in-frame clones only, with some absent. The data contain tens of thousands of clones, roughly nine tenths of them singletons. The sequencing here drew on peripheral blood, taken before any cancer treatment. The source of these receptors is a woman aged 40-69 years with stage I lung adenocarcinoma.

The gene calls are TRBV14 and TRBJ1-4, with 10 positions matching TRBD1. There are 17 residues in the CDR3. Germline V gene data show CDR1 as SGHDN and CDR2 as FVKESK. V was clipped by 1 base and J by 5 bases; unmatched bases: 7. CDR3 bases: TGTGCCAGCAGCCAAGGACTAACGGGACAGGGGAATGAAAAACTGTTTTTT. Translation gives CASSQGLTGQGNEKLFF.

The J gene is TRBJ2-1, the V gene TRBV28; TRBD2 agrees at 11 bases. The junction had 8 bases not matched to a gene; V was cut back by 10 bases and J by 3 bases. CDR1 and CDR2 (germline): MDHEN, SYDVKM. The CDR3 length is 15 residues. Written as DNA, the CDR3 is TGTGCCACCTTCCCGGGACTAGCGGTCTACAATGAGCAGTTCTTC. Translated, it gives CATFPGLAVYNEQFF.

The rearrangement joins TRBV19 to TRBJ1-4; D is uncertain. There are 16 residues in the CDR3. The V and J ends lost 0 bases and 1 base respectively, with 9 bases between them. Germline V CDR1 and CDR2: LNHDA, SQIVND (reference sequence). The CDR3 here is CASSIDTRVTNEKLFF. Here the CDR3 DNA reads TGTGCCAGTAGTATAGATACGAGGGTAACTAATGAAAAACTGTTTTTT.

The DNA for the CDR3 is TGTGCCAGCAGCGACTCGGGAGGGTTATGGGATACGCAGTATTTT. As protein: CASSDSGGLWDTQYF. The J gene is TRBJ2-3, the V gene TRBV5-6, with 8 bases fitting TRBD2. Germline CDR1 SGHDT, CDR2 YYEEEE. The CDR3 extends over 15 amino acids. Trimming removed 4 bases from V and 6 bases from J; junction bases left unmatched: 10.

The chain combines TRBV6-1 with TRBJ1-1, with D perhaps TRBD1 (5 bases). This CDR3 contains 14 residues. V was shortened by 10 bases and J by 0 bases, with 15 bases between the two germline ends. Germline V gene lookup returns CDR1 MNHNS and CDR2 SASEGT. The CDR3 DNA sequence: TGTGCCACGACCGGGACGAATCTGAACACTGAAGCTTTCTTT. Protein sequence: CATTGTNLNTEAFF.

This chain links TRBV28 with TRBJ1-5, with D unclear. Trimming cost V 2 bases and J 6 bases, with 5 bases left between them. This CDR3 comprises 12 residues. CDR1 and CDR2 from the germline V gene are MDHEN and SYDVKM. CDR3 bases: TGTGCCAGCAGTTTAATGGGTCAGCCCCAGCATTTT. It yields the protein CASSLMGQPQHF. Full variable domain (remainder filled in from reference TRBV28 and TRBJ1-5): DVKVTQSSRYLVKRTGEKVFLECVQDMDHENMFWYRQDPGLGLRLIYFSYDVKMKEKGDIPEGYSVSREKKERFSLILESASTNQTSMYLCASSLMGQPQHFGDGTRLSIL.